What follows are 3 T cell receptor beta chains derived from one specimen sequenced in a study of T cells in Graves' hyperthyroidism and ophthalmopathy. RNA transcripts gave rise to amplified TCR beta CDR3 regions. HTBI primers were used for first-round RT-PCR of the TCR CDR3. TCRdb recomputed calls from the multiplex PCR reads with MiXCR, one row per CDR3 protein. Of approximately 570,000 distinct CDR3 sequences in the sample, just under 20% were seen once. The sequencing sample was made of blood. These receptors were taken from a man aged 40-55 years with Graves' ophthalmopathy.

The J gene is TRBJ1-4, the V gene TRBV19, with a tentative D call TRBD1 (5 bases). This CDR3 region has 14 residues. Per the germline V gene, CDR1 is LNHDA and CDR2 is SQIVND (reference sequence). Trimming removed 6 bases at V and 4 bases at J, with 12 bases between. CDR3 region: CASSPSGRNEKLFF. The CDR3 DNA sequence: TGTGCCAGTAGCCCATCAGGGCGTAATGAAAAACTGTTTTTT.

The chain carries TRBV18 and TRBJ1-1; possible D gene TRBD1, 6 bases. Germline CDR1 and CDR2: KGHSH and LQKENI. The CDR3 is made up of 14 amino acids. Deletions cut 2 bases from V and 3 bases from J, with 10 bases between. The CDR3 bases are TGTGCCAGCTCACCAAACAGGGCGGACACTGAAGCTTTCTTT. Translated: CASSPNRADTEAFF.

In its sample, this clonotype was seen many times. This rearrangement joins TRBV18 to TRBJ2-5, with D unresolved. V lost 0 bases and J lost 5, with 7 bases in between. The CDR3 is 13 amino acids. CDR1 is KGHSH and CDR2 is LQKENI in the germline V gene. The CDR3 region has the DNA TGTGCCAGCTCACCACCGGTGAAGGAGACCCAGTACTTC. Protein sequence: CASSPPVKETQYF.